These 4 T cell receptor beta chains share one sample of origin, sequenced in a study of cytomegalovirus exposure and HLA in healthy donors. The PCR employed 60 Vbeta primers together with 13 Jbeta primers. TCRdb's table, derived via immunoSEQ multiplex PCR, lists solely in-frame clones and lacks some. The sample lists roughly 150,000 clones; roughly 80% were seen once. The sample was PBMCs. These TCRs come from a male donor in good health and CMV-seronegative.

This rearrangement joins TRBV7-9 to TRBJ1-1, with D possibly matching TRBD1 (6 bases). Germline V lookup: CDR1 SEHNR, CDR2 FQNEAQ (reference sequence). Trimming stripped 5 bases from V and 4 bases from J, with 17 bases between. The CDR3 has 15 amino acids. CDR3 in amino acids: CASSPETGGGTEAFF. Here the CDR3 DNA reads TGTGCCAGCAGCCCTGAGACAGGCGGGGGCACTGAAGCTTTCTTT.

The chain couples TRBV6-5 to TRBJ2-7; TRBD1 aligns across 7 bases. Germline CDR1 is MNHEY and CDR2 is SVGAGI. This CDR3 comprises 15 residues. J lost 0 bases, V lost 6 bases, and 8 bases had no gene match. The CDR3 protein is CASRPGTASSYEQYF. CDR3 in DNA: TGTGCCAGCAGACCCGGGACAGCGAGCTCCTACGAGCAGTACTTC.

V gene TRBV9 combines with J gene TRBJ2-1; 15 nucleotides match TRBD2. V was pared by 3 bases and J by 9 bases, with 7 bases of the junction left unmatched. CDR3 length: 16 residues. Germline CDR1 and CDR2: SGDLS and YYNGEE. The CDR3 sequence is CASSAGLAGGLSEQFF. CDR3 nucleotide sequence: TGTGCCAGCAGCGCCGGACTAGCGGGGGGGCTTAGTGAGCAGTTCTTC.

This rearrangement joins TRBV25-1 to TRBJ2-7, with TRBD2 matching 9 bases. CDR1 MGHDK and CDR2 SYGVNS come from the germline V gene. The length of the CDR3 is 16 residues. Trimming cost V 3 bases and J 6 bases; bases outside gene matches: 12. The CDR3 region is CASSDALAGWSSEQYF. The CDR3, as DNA: TGTGCCAGCAGTGACGCCCTAGCGGGGTGGTCGTCCGAGCAGTACTTC.